These T cell receptor beta chains were read from a single sample in a study of regulatory T cells in long-lasting Graves disease. One entry per CDR3 protein results from TCRdb running MiXCR on the multiplex PCR reads. Of 500,000 to 800,000 distinct CDR3 sequences in the sample, 25% to 35% are singletons; the top ten hold 40% to 55%. The input for sequencing was peripheral blood mononuclear cells (PBMCs), taken when the disease was refractory, from a patient treated with antithyroid drugs. These receptors originate from a female donor with Graves disease. CDR3s include the opening cysteine and the closing phenylalanine or tryptophan. Fields, in order: V gene, J gene, clone size, D gene, CDR3 DNA, CDR3 protein. The D gene is left open where the match is weak. Clone size is stated in some rows and not others, as once, few, many or a class when expanded.

TRBV10-3	TRBJ1-1	-	TRBD1	TGTGCCATCAAGGGACAGACCGAAGCTTTCTTT	CAIKGQTEAFF
TRBV19	TRBJ1-2	few	-	TGTGCCAGTACCCGGTACCCTGACGGAAACTATGGCTACACCTTC	CASTRYPDGNYGYTF
TRBV20-1	TRBJ2-5	-	-	TGCAGTGCTAGGAGTTATCGGGGGCGGCAAGAGACCCAGTACTTC	CSARSYRGRQETQYF
TRBV3-1	TRBJ1-2	-	-	TGTGCCAGCAGACCGTCCGGGGGAGTAGGAGGCTACACCTTC	CASRPSGGVGGYTF
TRBV7-3	TRBJ2-2	-	-	TGTGCCAGCAGCTTAAAGTTTTCGGGACTGAACACCGGGGAGCTGTTTTTT	CASSLKFSGLNTGELFF
TRBV2	TRBJ2-7	-	-	TGTGCCAGCAGTGTGTACGAGGAGCAGTACTTC	CASSVYEEQYF
TRBV6-2/TRBV6-3	TRBJ2-1	-	-	TGTGCCAGCAGTGAAGTATCGCAGGTTTGGGACAATGAGCAGTTCTTC	CASSEVSQVWDNEQFF
TRBV9	TRBJ1-2	-	TRBD1	TGTGCCAGCAGCGTACGGGTCGGAGGGGGCAATAGTTACACCTTC	CASSVRVGGGNSYTF
TRBV19	TRBJ2-2	-	TRBD2	TGTGCCAGTAGGGCTAGCGGGAGTTTCACCGGGGAGCTGTTTTTT	CASRASGSFTGELFF
TRBV7-9	TRBJ1-2	-	-	TGTGCCAGCACCCGGATGGATGGCTACACCTTC	CASTRMDGYTF
TRBV11-1	TRBJ2-7	few	-	TGTGCCAGCAGCTATTACGGAGGTTACGAGCAGTACTTC	CASSYYGGYEQYF
TRBV11-2	TRBJ1-2	few	-	TGTGCCAGCAGCATCGGAAGGGGTCGTGGCTACACCTTC	CASSIGRGRGYTF
TRBV3-1	TRBJ1-1	-	-	TGTGCCAGCAGCCGGCGGGTTATGAACACTGAAGCTTTCTTT	CASSRRVMNTEAFF
TRBV29-1	TRBJ2-7	-	-	TGCAGCGCCCTCGGAACCTACGAGCAGTACTTC	CSALGTYEQYF
TRBV7-9	TRBJ2-7	-	-	TGTGCCAGCAGCTTAGCACCCTCGTTGGGCGAGCAGTACTTC	CASSLAPSLGEQYF
TRBV27	TRBJ1-5	few	-	TGTGCCAGCAGTTTATATGCCAGGGTCAATCAGCCCCAGCATTTT	CASSLYARVNQPQHF
TRBV12-3/TRBV12-4	TRBJ2-7	few	-	TGTGCCAGCGGGGGGGACAACGGTCGCTACGAGCAGTACTTC	CASGGDNGRYEQYF
TRBV30	TRBJ2-2	few	-	TGTGCCTGGGCCCCTGACGGGGAGCTGTTTTTT	CAWAPDGELFF
TRBV9	TRBJ1-3	once	-	TGTGCCAGCAGCGTAGGGTCGGCACCGCGAAGCTCTGGAAACACCATATATTTT	CASSVGSAPRSSGNTIYF
TRBV28	TRBJ2-7	-	TRBD2	TGTGCCAGCTCGGAAGGCGGGAGCCTCCTCGAGCAGTACTTC	CASSEGGSLLEQYF
TRBV12-3/TRBV12-4	TRBJ2-2	-	-	TGTGCCAGCAGTTTGTCTTTCGGGGAGCTGTTTTTT	CASSLSFGELFF
TRBV6-2/TRBV6-3	TRBJ1-4	-	-	TGTGCCAGCAGTCGGGGGGCCGGGCGTAATGAAAAACTGTTTTTT	CASSRGAGRNEKLFF
TRBV19	TRBJ1-1	-	-	TGTGCCAGTACCTCCTCGGCCCTAGTTGTTGAAGCTTTCTTT	CASTSSALVVEAFF
TRBV29-1	TRBJ1-5	-	TRBD1	TGCAGCGTTGCGGTCGGGACAGGGGTCAATCAGCCCCAGCATTTT	CSVAVGTGVNQPQHF
TRBV6-5	TRBJ1-4	many	-	TGTGCCAGCAGTTTGTCGAGGGCAACTAATGAAAAACTGTTTTTT	CASSLSRATNEKLFF
TRBV12-3/TRBV12-4	TRBJ1-5	few	-	TGTGCCAGCAGTCGGGCCCGACCCAATCAGCCCCAGCATTTT	CASSRARPNQPQHF
TRBV6-1	TRBJ1-1	few	-	TGTGCCAGCAGTGAATTGTGGGAGACAGCTGAAGCTTTCTTT	CASSELWETAEAFF
TRBV6-2/TRBV6-3	TRBJ1-1	-	-	TGTGCCAGCAAGAAGACAATCAAGAACACTGAAGCTTTCTTT	CASKKTIKNTEAFF
TRBV27	TRBJ2-5	-	-	TGTGCCAGCTCCCGACTAGTCGGAGAGACCCAGTACTTC	CASSRLVGETQYF
TRBV6-1	TRBJ2-7	-	TRBD2	TGTGCCAGCAGTGGCGGGAGCGACTACGAGCAGTACTTC	CASSGGSDYEQYF
TRBV12-3/TRBV12-4	TRBJ1-4	few	-	TGTGCCAGCAGGACAGCTACAGGGTACGAAAAACTGTTTTTT	CASRTATGYEKLFF
TRBV19	TRBJ2-1	-	-	TGTGCCAGTAGGCCGCGGAGTTCCTACAATGAGCAGTTCTTC	CASRPRSSYNEQFF